These 19 T cell receptor beta chains were sequenced from one sample in a study of metastatic and nonmetastatic thyroid tumors. No patient received treatment before thyroid surgery. Through MiXCR, TCRdb re-clonotyped the PCR reads. The sample consists of 25,000 to 35,000 clones, 17% of them appearing once. Sequencing was performed on blood. All receptors come from a female donor with papillary thyroid cancer or a benign thyroid nodule (not recorded which). Some clones in this sample may be carry-over from other donors' samples.

This clone was picked up many times. This sequence joins TRBV19 and TRBJ2-6; D is undetermined. V lost 9 bases and J 1 base, leaving 13 bases between the germline ends. CDR1 and CDR2 from the germline V gene are LNHDA and SQIVND (reference sequence). The CDR3 covers 15 residues. CDR3 in DNA: TGTGCCAGCCATAGTAGAGGATCTGGGGCCAACGTCCTGACTTTC. Translation: CASHSRGSGANVLTF.

Regarding this clone: It may be a read error: a sequence one base away is much more abundant. The chain carries TRBV4-1 and TRBJ1-4; no clear D. Between the trimmed V and J ends, which lost 1 base and 10 bases, there was a span of 16 bases. This CDR3 is 15 amino acids long. CDR1 and CDR2 (germline): MGHRA, YSYEKL. The CDR3: CASSQGLRVSGKLFF. The CDR3 region has the DNA TGCGCCAGCAGCCAAGGTTTACGGGTGAGCGGAAAACTGTTTTTT.

Only a few counts were recorded for this clone. Sequence at one end of the junction differs from germline and may be a read error. The rearrangement links TRBV6-1 to TRBJ1-1, with a weak D call TRBD1 (5 bases). CDR1 MNHNS and CDR2 SASEGT come from the germline V gene. The CDR3 is made up of 15 amino acids. The CDR3 coding sequence is TGTGCCAGCAGTCTCCAAGGGACGGCTTTACCTGAATCTTTCTTT. Translated, it gives CASSLQGTALPESFF.

This clone showed up many times. V is TRBV5-1 and J is TRBJ2-5, with 7 positions matching TRBD1. With 0 bases clipped from V and 4 bases from J, the junction kept 3 bases outside the gene matches. The CDR3 has 14 residues. Germline lookup yields CDR1 SGHRS and CDR2 YFSETQ. CDR3 sequence (DNA): TGCGCCAGCAGCTTGGCATCAGGGGGAGAGACCCAGTACTTC. Amino acids: CASSLASGGETQYF.

This clone was seen ten or more times. The V and J genes are TRBV2 and TRBJ1-1; no reliable D call. The V gene's germline CDR1 is SNHLY and CDR2 FYNNEI. This CDR3 has 13 amino acids. The ends were cut back, 4 bases at V and 4 bases at J, with 10 bases in the middle. The CDR3 sequence is CASSAREGTEAFF. CDR3 coding DNA: TGTGCCAGCAGTGCTCGGGAGGGCACTGAAGCTTTCTTT. The whole variable domain, filled in from reference TRBV2 and TRBJ1-1, reads EPEVTQTPSHQVTQMGQEVILRCVPISNHLYFYWYRQILGQKVEFLVSFYNNEISEKSEIFDDQFSVERPDGSNFTLKIRSTKLEDSAMYFCASSAREGTEAFFGQGTRLTVV.

This chain links TRBV6-1 with TRBJ2-7, with 15 positions matching TRBD2. CDR1 and CDR2 from the germline V gene are MNHNS and SASEGT. CDR3 length: 15 residues. The V segment lost 5 bases and the J segment 5 bases; nucleotides outside the gene matches: 4. The CDR3 here is CASSRTSGGADEQYF. DNA for the CDR3: TGTGCCAGCAGTAGGACTAGCGGGGGGGCCGACGAGCAGTACTTC.

There are many counts of this clone. The chain links TRBV7-2 to TRBJ2-1; TRBD2 matches 8 bases. Losses at the gene ends were 7 bases for V and 8 bases for J; bases not matched to a gene: 10. CDR1 is SGHTA, CDR2 FQGNSA, per germline. This CDR3 is built from 14 residues. CDR3 coding DNA: TGTGCCAGCAACCCCGGGACTAGTATATATGAGCAGTTCTTC. Residues: CASNPGTSIYEQFF.

The table lists this clone with many counts. V gene TRBV6-2 or TRBV6-3 combines with J gene TRBJ1-2, with D tentatively TRBD1 (6 bases). Looked up from germline, CDR1 is MNHEY and CDR2 is SVGEGT. The CDR3 covers 14 residues. Trimming shortened V by 8 bases and J by 1 base, and 14 bases separated the two germline ends. CDR3 sequence: CASGRGGNNYGYTF. The CDR3 coding sequence is TGTGCCAGCGGCCGAGGGGGGAATAACTATGGCTACACCTTC.

The gene calls are TRBV30 and TRBJ1-1; possible D gene TRBD1, 6 bases. The CDR3 runs 14 residues. CDR1 and CDR2 from the germline V gene are GTSNPN and SVGIG (reference sequence). V was shortened by 5 bases and J by 7 bases, with 20 bases between the two germline ends. The CDR3 here is CAWRLRDTDYEAFF. In DNA, the CDR3 is TGTGCCTGGCGCCTCCGGGACACGGACTATGAAGCTTTCTTT.

The V call is TRBV5-1, the J call TRBJ2-4; a possible D gene is TRBD2 (5 bases). CDR1 SGHRS and CDR2 YFSETQ come from the germline V gene. The CDR3 contains 15 residues. V was clipped by 0 bases and J by 7 bases, with 14 bases between them. CDR3 sequence: CASSLVATPGNIQYF. The DNA for the CDR3 is TGCGCCAGCAGCTTGGTAGCGACCCCCGGGAACATTCAGTACTTC.

This clone was recorded many times. The V call is TRBV5-1, the J call TRBJ2-1, with D unclear. The CDR3 extends over 14 amino acids. Germline V lookup: CDR1 SGHRS, CDR2 YFSETQ. V lost 2 bases and J 0 bases, leaving 6 bases between the germline ends. CDR3 sequence: CASSFTLSYNEQFF. Written as DNA, the CDR3 is TGCGCCAGCAGCTTTACCCTCTCCTACAATGAGCAGTTCTTC.

There are many counts of this clone. The V gene is TRBV27, the J gene TRBJ2-1; 10 bases align to TRBD2. The CDR3 contains 15 residues. CDR1 and CDR2 (germline): MNHEY, SMNVEV (reference sequence). V gave up 4 bases and J gave up 10 bases; unmatched junction bases: 10. The CDR3 protein is CASSWRLAGVDEQFF. CDR3 coding DNA: TGTGCCAGCAGTTGGAGGCTAGCGGGAGTGGACGAGCAGTTCTTC.

Ten or more counts support this clone. V and J are TRBV7-2 and TRBJ2-5, with D possibly TRBD2 on 5 matching bases. In germline, CDR1 is SGHTA, CDR2 FQGNSA. V was clipped by 5 bases and J by 0 bases, with 10 bases between them. The CDR3 consists of 14 residues. CDR3 sequence (DNA): TGTGCCAGCAGCCGCAACGGGGACCAAGAGACCCAGTACTTC. The encoded protein is CASSRNGDQETQYF.

The rearrangement links TRBV30 to TRBJ1-2; D remains ambiguous. The CDR3 loop spans 11 amino acids. V was pared by 5 bases and J by 6 bases, with 10 bases between. Germline lookup yields CDR1 GTSNPN and CDR2 SVGIG (reference sequence). The CDR3 nucleotides are TGTGCCTGGGGGTGGATGGATGGCTACACCTTC. Protein sequence: CAWGWMDGYTF.

By frequency in the sample, this clone is medium-sized. Other DNA sequences of this sample code for an identical CDR3. The chain's CDR3 is CASSVLAGGTDTQYF. As DNA, the CDR3 is TGTGCCAGCAGTGTTTTAGCGGGGGGCACAGATACGCAGTATTTT. This chain joins TRBV6-4 and TRBJ2-3; the match to TRBD2 covers 9 bases. The germline CDR1 and CDR2 sequences are MRHNA and SNTAGT. The CDR3 covers 15 residues. Trimming cost V 4 bases and J 1 base; bases outside gene matches: 3.

The chain has TRBV20-1 and TRBJ2-1; possibly TRBD1 for D (5 bases). V lost 4 bases and J 10 bases, leaving 14 bases between the germline ends. Germline values: CDR1 DFQATT, CDR2 SNEGSKA (reference sequence). The CDR3 spans 12 residues. The DNA of the CDR3 is TGCAGTGCTATGGTATCAGGGTCCGAGCAGTTCTTC. It codes for CSAMVSGSEQFF.

Many counts were recorded for this clone. The chain employs TRBV20-1 and TRBJ1-1; D remains unclear. Germline CDR1 reads DFQATT; CDR2 reads SNEGSKA (reference sequence). The CDR3 covers 11 residues. V was clipped by 7 bases and J by 2 bases, with 8 bases between them. The CDR3 is CSVWGNTEAFF. The DNA for the CDR3 is TGCAGTGTTTGGGGAAACACTGAAGCTTTCTTT.

A few counts support this clone. The junction does not match germline at one end; this may be a read error. This rearrangement joins TRBV28 to TRBJ2-5; D may be TRBD2 (7 bases). Germline loops: CDR1 MDHEN, CDR2 SYDVKM. CDR3 length: 14 residues. The CDR3 spells CTSGVGLGGQTQYF. Here the CDR3 DNA reads TGTACCAGCGGGGTTGGACTTGGGGGCCAGACCCAGTACTTC.

Points on this clone: Given a much more abundant clone one base away, this may be a read error. The rearrangement joins TRBV4-2 to TRBJ2-4; D is ambiguous. The CDR3 loop spans 14 amino acids. Germline V lookup: CDR1 LGHNA, CDR2 YNFKEQ. CDR3 sequence: CASNQDLGSNIQYF. Written as DNA, the CDR3 is TGTGCCAGCAACCAAGATCTGGGTTCGAACATTCAGTACTTC.